These 3 T cell receptor beta chains were all obtained from the same sample, sequenced in a study of Ad26.COV2.S vaccination and SARS-CoV-2 variants. Indicated treatment: some 19 received Ad26.COV2.S at low or high dose, single or two shots; 5 received placebo; per-sample allocation not given. The study sampled participants on day 63 after the first vaccine or placebo injection. The data were produced by immunoSEQ multiplex PCR, yet TCRdb's version contains in-frame clones alone and is incomplete. This sample yields around 450,000 clones, of which approximately 92% are seen a single time; 12% belongs to the top ten. This material consisted of peripheral blood, taken in a trial of Ad26.COV2.S vaccine versus placebo. The receptors were sampled from a person between 18 and 59 years old who received the Ad26.COV2.S COVID-19 vaccine or a placebo.

The V call is TRBV7-9, the J call TRBJ2-7, with D perhaps matching TRBD2 (5 bases). The CDR3 totals 15 residues. The germline CDR1 and CDR2 sequences are SEHNR and FQNEAQ (reference sequence). Trimming left V 0 bases short and J 2 bases short, with 11 bases between. CDR3 protein: CASSLADGNPYEQYF. CDR3 bases: TGTGCCAGCAGCTTAGCAGACGGGAACCCCTACGAGCAGTACTTC.

V and J are TRBV4-1 and TRBJ1-4, with D perhaps TRBD1 (6 bases). This CDR3 has 18 amino acids. The ends were cut back, 0 bases at V and 5 bases at J, with 19 bases in the middle. The germline V gene encodes CDR1 MGHRA and CDR2 YSYEKL. Here the CDR3 reads CASSQDEGGIGVNEKLFF. The CDR3 bases are TGCGCCAGCAGCCAAGATGAGGGGGGGATAGGCGTAAATGAAAAACTGTTTTTT.

Details on this clone: Other DNA variants within this sample encode the same CDR3. The chain employs TRBV12-3 or TRBV12-4 and TRBJ2-1; D is ambiguous. Between the trimmed V and J ends, which lost 3 bases and 1 base, there was a span of 4 bases. The CDR3 is 13 amino acids. CDR3 sequence reads: CASSLGSYNEQFF. The CDR3 DNA reads as TGTGCCAGCAGTTTGGGGTCCTACAATGAGCAGTTCTTC.